This TCR beta chain was sequenced during a study of identical twins. In germline, CDR1 is SGHVS, CDR2 FNYEAQ. The CDR3 contains 16 residues. J lost 4 bases, V lost 4 bases, and 5 bases had no gene match. TCRdb itself ran the 5' RACE reads through MiXCR, one entry per CDR3 protein. Of a few hundred thousand distinct CDR3 sequences listed, 9.5% to 15% are singletons. This clonotype was seen more than once but under ten times. A further study also used this sample, focusing on yellow fever vaccine responses in identical twins.

This TCR was recovered from a woman between 18 and 30 years old in good health. The chain combines TRBV7-6 with TRBJ2-3; TRBD2 aligns across 13 bases. The sequencing sample was made of memory (CD45RO+) T cells sorted from blood. Written as DNA, the CDR3 is TGTGCCAGCAGCTCACTAGCGGGAGGGAAGGCAGATACGCAGTATTTT. Its protein is CASSSLAGGKADTQYF.